This TCR beta chain comes out of a study of glioma-infiltrating T cells after dendritic cell vaccination. Study-wide results and caveats: The cohort had few patients with full blood and tumor sets.

This clone appeared a few times. What it binds is not known. Sequenced by immunoSEQ multiplex PCR; TCRdb stores in-frame clones only, minus some. Here the sample spans some 90,000 clones, roughly four fifths being singletons. The CDR3 contains 18 residues. Germline V lookup: CDR1 SEHNR, CDR2 FQNEAQ (reference sequence). V trimming: 4 bases; J trimming: 7 bases; junction bases outside the gene matches: 16. The time point: after dendritic cell vaccination, including at tumor progression/relapse. The TCR sequence derives from a human donor with glioblastoma. The rearrangement joins TRBV7-9 to TRBJ2-1; 10 bases are a match to TRBD2. Source: blood, taken after dendritic cell vaccination. The CDR3 nucleotides are TGTGCCAGCAGCTCCCCTCACCGACTAGCGGGTACACTAAATGAGCAGTTCTTC. It codes for CASSSPHRLAGTLNEQFF.